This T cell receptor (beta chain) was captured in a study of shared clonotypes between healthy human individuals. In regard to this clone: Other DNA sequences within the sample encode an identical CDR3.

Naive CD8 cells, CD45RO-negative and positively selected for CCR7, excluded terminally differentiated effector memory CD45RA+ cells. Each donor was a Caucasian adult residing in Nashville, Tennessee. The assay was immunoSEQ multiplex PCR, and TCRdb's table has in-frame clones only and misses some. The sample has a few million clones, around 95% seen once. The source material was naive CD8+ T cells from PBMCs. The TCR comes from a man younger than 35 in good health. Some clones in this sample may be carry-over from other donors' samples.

For the CDR3, the DNA is TGTGCCAGCAGCTTAGCCATTAGCTCTTACAATGAGCAGTTCTTC. Protein: CASSLAISSYNEQFF. The V and J genes are TRBV7-2 and TRBJ2-1, with no clear D. Germline CDR1 SGHTA, CDR2 FQGNSA. V was shortened by 0 bases and J by 4 bases, with 10 bases between the two germline ends. This CDR3 spans 15 amino acids.